The next 23 T cell receptor beta chains were all read from a single sample in a study of T cells after posttransplantation cyclophosphamide. This table comes from immunoSEQ multiplex PCR, and its TCRdb copy is limited to in-frame clones, with some not included. Found here are 45,000 or so clones, approximately 90% of them singletons; the top ten hold around 2.9%. The sample was PBMCs. The source of these receptors is a woman in her forties or fifties in good health and a related stem cell transplant donor.

The chain has TRBV19 and TRBJ2-1; possibly TRBD2 for D (5 bases). This CDR3 comprises 14 residues. Per germline, CDR1 LNHDA and CDR2 SQIVND (reference sequence). V lost 5 bases and J 7 bases, leaving 15 bases between the germline ends. In nucleotides, the CDR3 is TGTGCCAGTAGTCCAAGTATGGGCGGGAATGAGCAGTTCTTC. Translating it yields CASSPSMGGNEQFF.

This clone was seen only once. The CDR3 DNA is TGTGCCAGCAGCTTAGATAGGACAGGGCAAGGCTACACCTTC. This gives the protein CASSLDRTGQGYTF. The chain uses TRBV7-3 and TRBJ1-2, with TRBD1 identical over 8 bases. Germline V gene sequence: CDR1 SGHTA, CDR2 FQGTGA. Trimming removed 2 bases from V and 8 bases from J; junction bases left unmatched: 7. The CDR3 has 14 amino acids. Complete variable domain (other parts from reference TRBV7-3 and TRBJ1-2): GAGVSQTPSNKVTEKGKYVELRCDPISGHTALYWYRQSLGQGPEFLIYFQGTGAADDSGLPNDRFFAVRPEGSVSTLKIQRTERGDSAVYLCASSLDRTGQGYTFGSGTRLTVV.

This rearrangement joins TRBV28 to TRBJ1-1, with D perhaps matching TRBD1 (5 bases). Trimming took off 6 bases at V and 7 bases at J, with 15 bases between the two ends. This CDR3 is 13 amino acids long. Per the germline V gene, CDR1 is MDHEN and CDR2 is SYDVKM. As DNA, the CDR3 is TGTGCCAGCAGCTCCGGGAGGGGTTATGAAGCTTTCTTT. Amino acids: CASSSGRGYEAFF.

This chain links TRBV5-8 with TRBJ2-7; D might be TRBD1 (5 bases). Trimming pared 1 base from V and 3 bases from J, leaving 8 bases between. The length of the CDR3 is 13 residues. CDR1 is SGHTS and CDR2 is YDEGEE in the germline V gene. The CDR3 DNA follows: TGTGCCAGCAGCTTGACAGGAGACTACGAGCAGTACTTC. It is translated as CASSLTGDYEQYF.

This sequence joins TRBV16 and TRBJ1-1, with D uncertain. The ends were cut back, 1 base at V and 2 bases at J, with 8 bases in the middle. CDR1 is KGHSY and CDR2 is FQNENV in the germline V gene. The CDR3 is 14 amino acids. CDR3: CASSQWQSNTEAFF. The CDR3 nucleotides read TGTGCCAGCAGCCAATGGCAATCAAACACTGAAGCTTTCTTT.

The chain has TRBV5-1 and TRBJ1-1; no clear D. From germline, CDR1 is SGHRS and CDR2 YFSETQ. The CDR3 has 15 amino acids. V was clipped by 0 bases and J by 3 bases, with 12 bases between them. In DNA form, the CDR3 reads TGCGCCAGCAGCTTGGATTATTGGGCCTACACTGAAGCTTTCTTT. Translation: CASSLDYWAYTEAFF.

The V call is TRBV14, the J call TRBJ2-2; D uncertain. The CDR3 is made up of 17 amino acids. Trimming stripped 5 bases from V and 5 bases from J, with 21 bases between. Germline CDR1 and CDR2: SGHDN and FVKESK. The CDR3, as DNA: TGTGCCAGCAGCGCACGGGTCGCTAGTAGTGTAACCGGGGAGCTGTTTTTT. Its translation is CASSARVASSVTGELFF.

The V call is TRBV5-1, the J call TRBJ2-3; 9 nucleotides align to TRBD1. The CDR3 length is 15 residues. CDR1 and CDR2 (germline): SGHRS, YFSETQ. The J segment lost 4 bases and the V segment lost 4 bases, leaving 7 bases of the junction unmatched. The CDR3 DNA reads TGCGCCAGCAGCCCGGGACAGGGTAGCGCAGATACGCAGTATTTT. Protein: CASSPGQGSADTQYF.

The genes are TRBV5-1 and TRBJ2-2; 8 bases are a match to TRBD2. The trim removed 4 bases at V and 0 bases at J, leaving 8 bases unmatched. CDR1 SGHRS and CDR2 YFSETQ come from the germline V gene. The CDR3 is 17 amino acids. CDR3 loop: CASSLHPGLANTGELFF. The CDR3 nucleotides are TGCGCCAGCAGCCTCCACCCGGGACTAGCGAACACCGGGGAGCTGTTTTTT.

The rearrangement joins TRBV28 to TRBJ1-1, with D unresolved. Germline V lookup: CDR1 MDHEN, CDR2 SYDVKM. The CDR3 runs to 14 residues. V was cut by 2 bases and J by 4 bases, with 11 bases left in between. Here the CDR3 reads CASSLVGRGTEAFF. CDR3 coding DNA: TGTGCCAGCAGTTTAGTCGGGAGAGGCACTGAAGCTTTCTTT. Together with reference TRBV28 and TRBJ1-1, the CDR3 gives the full variable domain: DVKVTQSSRYLVKRTGEKVFLECVQDMDHENMFWYRQDPGLGLRLIYFSYDVKMKEKGDIPEGYSVSREKKERFSLILESASTNQTSMYLCASSLVGRGTEAFFGQGTRLTVV.

This chain joins TRBV2 and TRBJ1-2; TRBD1 aligns across 9 bases. The CDR3 totals 15 residues. After removal of 5 bases from V and 5 bases from J, the junction contained 9 bases not matched to a gene. The germline V gene encodes CDR1 SNHLY and CDR2 FYNNEI. CDR3 region: CASSRQGQGGYGYTF. DNA of the CDR3: TGTGCCAGCAGTCGCCAGGGACAGGGCGGTTATGGCTACACCTTC. The complete variable domain, with remaining parts taken from reference TRBV2 and TRBJ1-2, reads EPEVTQTPSHQVTQMGQEVILRCVPISNHLYFYWYRQILGQKVEFLVSFYNNEISEKSEIFDDQFSVERPDGSNFTLKIRSTKLEDSAMYFCASSRQGQGGYGYTFGSGTRLTVV.

This clone has just one count. The chain combines TRBV9 with TRBJ2-1; no clear D. Germline V gene data show CDR1 as SGDLS and CDR2 as YYNGEE. The germline V and J ends were trimmed by 0 bases and 4 bases, with 8 bases remaining between them. The CDR3 sequence is 14 residues long. The CDR3 DNA reads as TGTGCCAGCAGCGTAGGCAGTACGTACAATGAGCAGTTCTTC. As protein: CASSVGSTYNEQFF.

The J gene is TRBJ2-3, the V gene TRBV19, with TRBD1 matching 8 bases. Germline CDR1 and CDR2: LNHDA and SQIVND (reference sequence). V lost 4 bases and J lost 6; bases outside the gene matches: 6. The CDR3 is made up of 14 amino acids. As DNA, the CDR3 is TGTGCCAGTAGTACTCAGGGGGCAATGGATACGCAGTATTTT. Translating it yields CASSTQGAMDTQYF.

This clone was seen a single time. The rearrangement links TRBV6-5 to TRBJ1-2, with 9 positions matching TRBD1. This CDR3 is built from 15 residues. CDR1 and CDR2 from the germline V gene are MNHEY and SVGAGI. V gave up 7 bases and J gave up 7 bases; unmatched junction bases: 13. The CDR3 nucleotides are TGTGCCAGCACCGAAAACCCAACAGGGGGCCTTGGCTACACCTTC. This encodes CASTENPTGGLGYTF.

This clone was detected a few times. This rearrangement joins TRBV6-5 to TRBJ1-6, with 9 bases matching TRBD1. J gave up 7 bases and V 9 bases, and 10 bases lay outside the gene matches. This CDR3 comprises 15 residues. Germline assignment: CDR1 MNHEY and CDR2 SVGAGI. This chain's CDR3 is CASNRDRVRNSPLHF. The CDR3 nucleotides are TGTGCCAGTAACCGGGACAGGGTCAGGAATTCACCCCTCCACTTT.

Comment on this clone: Germline is not matched at one junction end, which may reflect a read error. This sequence joins TRBV18 and TRBJ2-7; maybe TRBD2 (6 bases). CDR3 size: 13 residues. CDR1 and CDR2 (germline): KGHSH, LQKENI. This chain's CDR3 is CASSPGMREAEEF. The CDR3 nucleotides are TGTGCCAGCTCACCCGGAATGAGGGAGGCGGAAGAATTC.

The chain has TRBV19 and TRBJ2-2; 11 bases fit TRBD2. The V and J ends lost 3 bases and 6 bases, in that order; junction bases with no gene match: 3. The germline V gene encodes CDR1 LNHDA and CDR2 SQIVND (reference sequence). The CDR3 totals 15 residues. Here the CDR3 DNA reads TGTGCCAGTAGTATGACTAGCGGGATAGCCGGGGAGCTGTTTTTT. Protein: CASSMTSGIAGELFF.

With regard to this clone: The germline gene is not matched at one end of the junction; a read error may be the cause. This chain connects TRBV5-1 to TRBJ2-7; 10 positions agree with TRBD2. Germline V gene sequence: CDR1 SGHRS, CDR2 YFSETQ. This CDR3 has 14 amino acids. The CDR3 sequence: CASSSGTSATPGNF. The DNA of the CDR3 is TGCGCCAGCAGCTCAGGGACTAGCGCGACCCCAGGGAACTTC.

The chain has TRBV5-1 and TRBJ1-5; D not resolved. The germline V and J ends were trimmed by 5 bases and 0 bases, with 15 bases remaining between them. The CDR3 has 16 amino acids. The V gene's germline CDR1 is SGHRS and CDR2 YFSETQ. The CDR3 reads CASSPTPGDSNQPQHF. CDR3 nucleotides: TGCGCCAGCAGTCCCACCCCTGGAGATAGCAATCAGCCCCAGCATTTT.

The chain joins TRBV6-5 to TRBJ1-4; TRBD1 might be the D (5 bases). CDR3 length: 15 amino acids. CDR1 is MNHEY, CDR2 SVGAGI, per germline. The V gene lost 0 bases and the J gene lost 1 base, with 6 bases spanning the gap. The CDR3 is CASSYSRGTNEKLFF. Here the CDR3 DNA reads TGTGCCAGCAGTTACTCTAGGGGAACTAATGAAAAACTGTTTTTT.

The chain joins TRBV5-1 to TRBJ1-3; tentatively, D is TRBD1 (5 bases). The CDR3 sequence is 17 residues long. Germline values: CDR1 SGHRS, CDR2 YFSETQ. With 5 bases removed from V and 0 bases from J, the gap between germline ends came to 18 bases. Here the CDR3 DNA reads TGCGCCAGCAGGGGGCTGGGCAGCGAGAGCTCTGGAAACACCATATATTTT. Amino acids: CASRGLGSESSGNTIYF.

V usage is TRBV29-1 and J usage is TRBJ2-6, with 7 bases that match TRBD2. This CDR3 has 15 residues. Germline loops: CDR1 SQVTM, CDR2 ANQGSEA. J lost 5 bases, V lost 3 bases, and 7 bases had no gene match. CDR3 sequence reads: CSVEFGGERANVLTF. CDR3 DNA sequence: TGCAGCGTTGAGTTTGGGGGGGAACGGGCCAACGTCCTGACTTTC. The full variable domain, in which reference TRBV29-1 and TRBJ2-6 provide the parts outside the CDR3, is SAVISQKPSRDICQRGTSLTIQCQVDSQVTMMFWYRQQPGQSLTLIATANQGSEATYESGFVIDKFPISRPNLTFSTLTVSNMSPEDSSIYLCSVEFGGERANVLTFGAGSRLTVL.

This chain connects TRBV27 to TRBJ2-1, with 8 bases identical to TRBD2. Looked up from germline, CDR1 is MNHEY and CDR2 is SMNVEV (reference sequence). V shed 5 bases and J 5 bases; nucleotides not matched to a gene: 11. The CDR3 runs to 16 residues. This CDR3 is CASSIRSGRMNNEQFF. Here the CDR3 DNA reads TGTGCCAGCAGTATTAGAAGCGGGAGAATGAACAATGAGCAGTTCTTC.